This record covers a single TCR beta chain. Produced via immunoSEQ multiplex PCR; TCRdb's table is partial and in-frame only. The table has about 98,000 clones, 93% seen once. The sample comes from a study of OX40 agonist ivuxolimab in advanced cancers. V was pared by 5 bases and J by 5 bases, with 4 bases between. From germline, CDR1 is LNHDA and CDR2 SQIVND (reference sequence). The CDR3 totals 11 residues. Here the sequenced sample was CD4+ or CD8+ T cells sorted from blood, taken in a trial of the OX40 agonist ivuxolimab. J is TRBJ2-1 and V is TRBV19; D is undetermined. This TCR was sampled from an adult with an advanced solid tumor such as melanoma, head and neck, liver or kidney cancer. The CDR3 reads CASSRHNEQFF. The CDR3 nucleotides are TGTGCCAGTAGTCGTCACAATGAGCAGTTCTTC. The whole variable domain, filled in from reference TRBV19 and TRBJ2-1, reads DGGITQSPKYLFRKEGQNVTLSCEQNLNHDAMYWYRQDPGQGLRLIYYSQIVNDFQKGDIAEGYSVSREKKESFPLTVTSAQKNPTAFYLCASSRHNEQFFGPGTRLTVL.